The 21 T cell receptor beta chains reported below all come from one sample, sequenced in a study of CD8 T cells in cerebrospinal fluid in Alzheimer's disease (dated by TCRdb to between 2020 and 2021). The library came from 10x single-cell sequencing. These reads were obtained on a NextSeq 550. TCRdb reprocessed the reads and provides one entry for every CDR3 protein sequence; no DNA is given. The table kept for this sample lists 880 or so distinct CDR3 sequences. The ten largest account for around 8.4% of the sample. The sequenced sample was cerebrospinal fluid. The receptor source for this set is a human donor with Parkinson's disease.

This clonotype is identified as medium-sized (0.01 to 0.1%) from frequency. The chain couples TRBV19 to TRBJ2-1; TCRdb selects TRBD1, and the lack of DNA leaves this call unchecked. This CDR3 region has 13 residues. Germline CDR1 and CDR2: LNHDA and SQIVND (reference sequence). The CDR3 spells CASSMIGGIEQFF.

This clonotype ranks as medium-sized in terms of frequency. V usage is TRBV24-1 and J usage is TRBJ2-1; TCRdb gives TRBD1 as the D gene, but with no DNA this cannot be confirmed. The CDR3 runs to 18 residues. CDR1 KGHDR and CDR2 SFDVKD come from the germline V gene. The CDR3: CATSDLTAGDSSYNEQFF.

This clonotype registers medium-sized by frequency. This chain links TRBV28 with TRBJ1-4; no DNA is available, so the TRBD1 call from TCRdb remains unchecked. The CDR3 is 15 residues long. Germline lookup yields CDR1 MDHEN and CDR2 SYDVKM. This CDR3 is CASGPWDRPDEKLFF. The full variable domain, in which reference TRBV28 and TRBJ1-4 provide the parts outside the CDR3, is DVKVTQSSRYLVKRTGEKVFLECVQDMDHENMFWYRQDPGLGLRLIYFSYDVKMKEKGDIPEGYSVSREKKERFSLILESASTNQTSMYLCASGPWDRPDEKLFFGSGTQLSVL.

This clonotype is deemed medium-sized by its frequency. This chain uses TRBV3-1 with TRBJ1-2; TCRdb gives TRBD1 as the D gene, but with no DNA this cannot be confirmed. Per the germline V gene, CDR1 is LGHDT and CDR2 is YNNKEL (reference sequence). The CDR3 length is 15 residues. This chain's CDR3 is CASSQAQGGGSGYTF.

Considering frequency, this clonotype is large. The chain links TRBV12-3 or TRBV12-4 to TRBJ2-1; TCRdb indicates TRBD2, and absent DNA this call remains unverified. The CDR3 runs to 14 residues. Here the CDR3 reads CASSLGGGPGEQFF.

This clonotype is classed as medium-sized (0.01 to 0.1%) by frequency. The chain recombines TRBV5-1 with TRBJ1-6. Germline CDR1 reads SGHRS; CDR2 reads YFSETQ. The length of the CDR3 is 14 residues. The CDR3 loop is CASSLGAINSPLHF.

Judged by frequency, this clonotype is large. The V gene is TRBV5-1, the J gene TRBJ2-2; TCRdb outputs TRBD2, but without DNA this stays unchecked. Germline V gene sequence: CDR1 SGHRS, CDR2 YFSETQ. The CDR3 has 14 residues. CDR3 amino acids: CASSGLVGAGELFF. The whole variable domain, remainder taken from reference TRBV5-1 and TRBJ2-2, is KAGVTQTPRYLIKTRGQQVTLSCSPISGHRSVSWYQQTPGQGLQFLFEYFSETQRNKGNFPGRFSGRQFSNSRSEMNVSTLELGDSALYLCASSGLVGAGELFFGEGSRLTVL.

Measured by frequency, this clonotype is medium-sized. The chain recombines TRBV12-3 or TRBV12-4 with TRBJ1-5. The CDR3 totals 13 residues. The CDR3 is CASSLGGGQPQHF.

Frequency places this clonotype as medium-sized. V gene TRBV3-1 combines with J gene TRBJ2-7. The germline V gene has CDR1 LGHDT and CDR2 YNNKEL (reference sequence). This CDR3 is built from 12 residues. This CDR3 is CASSQADYEQYF.

Frequency places this clonotype as large (0.1 to 1%). The CDR3 loop reads CASSLSGTDTQYF. The rearrangement links TRBV7-7 to TRBJ2-3. The CDR3 covers 13 residues. Germline V CDR1 and CDR2: SSHAT, FNYEAQ (reference sequence).

This clonotype counts as medium-sized by frequency. The rearrangement joins TRBV6-5 to TRBJ1-2; TCRdb names TRBD1, which stays unverified in the absence of DNA. The CDR3 sequence is 14 residues long. Germline CDR1 and CDR2: MNHEY and SVGAGI. The CDR3 loop is CASSYLGQEAGYTF.

This clonotype registers large (0.1 to 1%) by frequency. V usage is TRBV6-6 and J usage is TRBJ1-2. Germline loops: CDR1 MNHNY, CDR2 SVGAGI (reference sequence). This CDR3 has 14 amino acids. The CDR3 sequence is CASSQTGRNYGYTF.

This clonotype registers medium-sized by frequency. The J gene is TRBJ2-1, the V gene TRBV11-3. CDR3 length equals 15 residues. Per the germline V gene, CDR1 is SGHNT and CDR2 is YENEEA. The CDR3 here is CASSLDRTWNNEQFF.

This clonotype counts as large by frequency. The V gene is TRBV7-2, the J gene TRBJ2-7. Per germline, CDR1 SGHTA and CDR2 FQGNSA. This CDR3 region has 13 residues. Here the CDR3 reads CASSLGRYYEQYF. Full variable domain (remainder filled in from reference TRBV7-2 and TRBJ2-7): GAGVSQSPSNKVTEKGKDVELRCDPISGHTALYWYRQSLGQGLEFLIYFQGNSAPDKSGLPSDRFSAERTGGSVSTLTIQRTQQEDSAVYLCASSLGRYYEQYFGPGTRLTVT.

This clonotype is medium-sized by frequency. The rearrangement uses TRBV9 and TRBJ1-2. The CDR3 length is 15 residues. CDR1 SGDLS and CDR2 YYNGEE come from the germline V gene. CDR3 sequence reads: CASTLRAGGGYGYTF.

This clonotype ranks as medium-sized in terms of frequency. This chain uses TRBV27 with TRBJ2-1; TCRdb's D gene call, TRBD2, goes unchecked for lack of DNA. The CDR3 has 15 amino acids. Per germline, CDR1 MNHEY and CDR2 SMNVEV (reference sequence). CDR3 amino acids: CASSFRTSGRTEQFF.

This clonotype registers large (0.1 to 1%) by frequency. This rearrangement joins TRBV28 to TRBJ2-3; with no DNA, the TCRdb D assignment of TRBD1 cannot be verified. This CDR3 spans 14 amino acids. Germline CDR1 and CDR2: MDHEN and SYDVKM. The CDR3 here is CASSVPGSQDTQYF.

By frequency, this clonotype registers large. The V call is TRBV13, the J call TRBJ2-1; TCRdb indicates TRBD2, and absent DNA this call remains unverified. The CDR3 has 15 amino acids. Germline V gene data show CDR1 as PRHDT and CDR2 as FYEKMQ (reference sequence). CDR3 amino acids: CASSLLSGSGDEQFF.

This clonotype is deemed medium-sized by its frequency. The chain uses TRBV28 and TRBJ1-5. CDR3 length: 13 amino acids. Germline assignment: CDR1 MDHEN and CDR2 SYDVKM. The CDR3 region is CASGREGNQPQHF.

Its frequency marks this clonotype as medium-sized (0.01 to 0.1%). The chain combines TRBV28 with TRBJ1-2; the TCRdb call, TRBD1, lacks DNA for checking. Germline CDR1 is MDHEN and CDR2 is SYDVKM. The CDR3 totals 12 residues. CDR3 sequence reads: CASERTGIGYTF.

Judged by frequency, this clonotype is medium-sized (0.01 to 0.1%). V usage is TRBV6-6 and J usage is TRBJ1-5; absent DNA, TCRdb's TRBD1 call cannot be checked. CDR3 length equals 15 residues. Germline loops: CDR1 MNHNY, CDR2 SVGAGI (reference sequence). CDR3 sequence: CASSYLGQFGQPQHF.